The sequence of this TCR beta chain was determined in a study of blood T cell repertoires in COVID-19 (dated by TCRdb to 2019 to 2021). Describing the broader study: Samples from collaborators originated in the United States, Italy and Spain and spanned both the acute and convalescent phases of COVID-19. Samples came from the ongoing ImmuneRACE study (first 160 participants) plus 1,254 subjects from 6 global collaborators. The prospective study material was composed of cDNA or gDNA derived from T cells, B-cell-depleted T cells, or PBMCs. Where available, HLA class I and class II types were taken from metadata supplied by the sample provider and were not determined by assay-based typing. The sample metadata nearly always contained a de-identified subject ID, COVID-19 status, age in years and sex. A freely available public database, intended as a resource for researchers studying the immune response to SARS-CoV-2, is where the repertoires were released. Deeply sampled blood TCRbeta repertoires from subjects exposed to, actively infected with, or recovered from COVID-19 were included in the dataset. What the authors observed across the whole study: The amount of clinical and demographic metadata varied by source and participant and was provided uncurated.

In regard to this clone: Which antigen it targets is not known. No per-base quality is available; no much larger clone lies one base away.

The collaborating institutions used their own protocols to collect whole blood in K2EDTA tubes. Collaborator samples were shipped for TCRbeta analysis as frozen whole blood, isolated PBMCs, or DNA extracted from either sample type. The germline V gene specifies SGHVS as CDR1 and FNYEAQ as CDR2. V is shortened by 1 base, J by 6 bases, and the region joining them spans 13 bases. The CDR3 covers 14 residues, taking in both the cysteine and the phenylalanine. Solely the CDR3 DNA is kept, with 42 bases framed from the first base. TCRbeta CDR3 regions were amplified from genomic DNA by means of the immunoSEQ Assay, a bias-controlled multiplex PCR. In the source study's methods: Within the assay, amplification of reference gene primers was used to estimate how many nucleated cells each sample contained. To quantify the absolute abundance of each unique TCRbeta CDR3 rearrangement, sequence reads were collapsed and filtered. For each sample, productive Simpson clonality was calculated by taking the square root of Simpson's diversity index across productive rearrangements. TCRdb re-hosts the immuneACCESS table, in-frame sequences only. Its copies lack some clones; in the studies checked, an unresolved V gene accounts for under half of them, and the cause for the rest is not known. V, J and clone size are those of that table, while D and trimming were read from the DNA. Counted in this sample were tens of thousands of clones; about 80% of them appeared once. The ten largest make up 25% to 30% of the sample.

This receptor was obtained from a human donor in a cohort sampled during active COVID-19. Recombination linked TRBV7-6 to TRBJ2-7, and possibly TRBD1, on 6 matching bases. The specimen sequenced was peripheral blood. The CDR3 loop reads CASSLEKGVGEQYF. The DNA reads as follows: TGTGCCAGCAGCTTAGAGAAGGGGGTCGGCGAGCAGTACTTC.